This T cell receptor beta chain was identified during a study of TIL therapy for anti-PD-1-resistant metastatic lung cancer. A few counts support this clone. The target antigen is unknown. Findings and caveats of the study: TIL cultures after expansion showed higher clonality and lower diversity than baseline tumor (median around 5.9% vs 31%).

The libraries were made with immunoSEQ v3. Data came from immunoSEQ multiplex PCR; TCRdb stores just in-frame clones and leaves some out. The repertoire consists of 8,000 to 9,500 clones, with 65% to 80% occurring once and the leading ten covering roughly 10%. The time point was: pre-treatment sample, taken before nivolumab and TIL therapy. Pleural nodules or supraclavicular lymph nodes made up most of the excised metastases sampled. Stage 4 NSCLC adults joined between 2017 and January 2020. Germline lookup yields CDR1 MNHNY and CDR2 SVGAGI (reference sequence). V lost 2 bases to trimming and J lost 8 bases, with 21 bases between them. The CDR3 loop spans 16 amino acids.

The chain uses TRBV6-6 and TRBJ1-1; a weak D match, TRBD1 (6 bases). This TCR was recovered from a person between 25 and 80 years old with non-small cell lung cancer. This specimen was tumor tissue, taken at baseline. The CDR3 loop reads CASSYPRGEAVVEAFF. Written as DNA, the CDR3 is TGTGCCAGCAGTTACCCCAGGGGAGAAGCAGTGGTAGAAGCTTTCTTT.